This T cell receptor (beta chain) was obtained from a study of a mutant IDH1 vaccine in newly diagnosed glioma. Background on the study: Of treated patients, around 62% were men and approximately 40% women, averaging around 40 years. Previous care, which was radiotherapy, temozolomide, or both, most often involved both.

Regarding time point: week 23, last vaccination. Topical imiquimod accompanied each vaccine dose, which consisted of 300 ug of mutant IDH1 20-mer peptide. To note about this clone: Its specificity is unknown.

This CDR3 contains 14 residues. The V and J ends lost 3 bases and 6 bases respectively, with 11 bases between them. Germline V gene data show CDR1 as MNHEY and CDR2 as SVGAGI. Sequencing was performed with immunoSEQ multiplex PCR; in TCRdb, only in-frame clones are kept and a portion is missing. This table holds tens of thousands of clones, about 80% found once. V is TRBV6-5 and J is TRBJ1-4, with D perhaps TRBD1 (5 bases). Specimen: PBMCs, collected from a glioma patient whose treatment included an IDH1 peptide vaccine. The clonotype was recovered from a man aged 40-55 years with glioma. Written as DNA, the CDR3 is TGTGCCAGCAGTTATCTCGGAGGGGATGAAAAACTGTTTTTT. As protein: CASSYLGGDEKLFF.